What follows are 13 T cell receptor beta chains derived from one specimen sequenced in a study of T cells after yellow fever vaccination. A single record per CDR3 protein comes from TCRdb applying MiXCR to the 5' RACE reads. Of around 180,000 distinct CDR3 sequences in the sample, 5.5% to 8% were seen once. Source: CD4+ T cells sorted from PBMCs, taken on the day of the first yellow fever vaccination. The receptors derive from a man between 18 and 29 years old who received the YFV17D yellow fever vaccine.

The CDR3 sequence: CSAKAASGNTGELFF. The CDR3 nucleotides are TGCAGTGCAAAGGCGGCGTCGGGGAACACCGGGGAGCTGTTTTTT. The gene calls are TRBV20-1 and TRBJ2-2; no clear D gene. The ends were cut back, 6 bases at V and 1 base at J, with 15 bases in the middle. The CDR3 has 15 amino acids. Germline CDR1 and CDR2: DFQATT and SNEGSKA (reference sequence).

This clonotype was seen ten or more times. This chain joins TRBV9 and TRBJ2-3; 14 bases line up with TRBD2. V lost 3 bases and J lost 6; bases outside the gene matches: 3. Germline values: CDR1 SGDLS, CDR2 YYNGEE. This CDR3 comprises 15 residues. CDR3: CASSGTSGGMDTQYF. The CDR3 DNA is TGTGCCAGCAGCGGGACTAGCGGGGGGATGGATACGCAGTATTTT.

The sample holds many counts of this clonotype. This chain connects TRBV15 to TRBJ2-2; D is uncertain. The V end was cut by 9 bases, the J end by 2 bases, with 13 bases between. This CDR3 is 14 amino acids long. Germline loops: CDR1 LNHNV, CDR2 YYDKDF (reference sequence). CDR3 residues: CATTESVNTGELFF. The CDR3 DNA is TGTGCCACTACGGAGTCGGTTAACACCGGGGAGCTGTTTTTT.

The sample holds a few counts of this clonotype. The V gene is TRBV24-1, the J gene TRBJ1-5, with TRBD1 identical over 9 bases. J lost 4 bases, V lost 4 bases, and 13 bases had no gene match. The CDR3 contains 18 residues. Looked up from germline, CDR1 is KGHDR and CDR2 is SFDVKD. DNA for the CDR3: TGTGCCACCAGTGAATCGGGACAGGGAGATTGGGCGAATCAGCCCCAGCATTTT. Translating gives CATSESGQGDWANQPQHF.

This clonotype was counted between two and nine times. The rearrangement links TRBV7-9 to TRBJ2-7; D is ambiguous. Germline CDR1 is SEHNR and CDR2 is FQNEAQ (reference sequence). Trimming left V 3 bases short and J 6 bases short, with 9 bases between. This CDR3 is built from 12 residues. CDR3 nucleotide sequence: TGTGCCAGCAGCTTGACGGACGGCGAGCAGTACGTC. Its protein product is CASSLTDGEQYV.

This clonotype occurred many times. The chain joins TRBV5-5 to TRBJ2-5; D ambiguous. Germline CDR1 and CDR2: SGHKS and YYEKEE (reference sequence). V was shortened by 0 bases and J by 5 bases, with 11 bases between the two germline ends. The CDR3 extends over 14 amino acids. In nucleotides, the CDR3 is TGTGCCAGCAGCTTGGAAGGTCTGCAGGAGACCCAGTACTTC. The encoded protein is CASSLEGLQETQYF.

This clonotype was counted ten times or more. The CDR3 coding sequence is TGTGCCAGCAGTGGTCCAGAAAATCAGCCCCAGCATTTT. Translating gives CASSGPENQPQHF. The chain uses TRBV2 and TRBJ1-5, with D unclear. This CDR3 is 13 amino acids long. Germline V gene lookup returns CDR1 SNHLY and CDR2 FYNNEI. Trimming removed 4 bases from V and 4 bases from J, with 8 bases in between.

This clonotype was seen more than once but under ten times. The chain joins TRBV7-2 to TRBJ1-5; the D is unclear. V lost 5 bases to trimming and J lost 7 bases, with 9 bases between them. The germline gives CDR1 SGHTA, CDR2 FQGNSA. The CDR3 consists of 12 residues. CDR3 nucleotides: TGTGCCAGCAGCCGAACAGACCAGCCCCAGCATTTT. Its translation: CASSRTDQPQHF.

This clonotype was recorded a few times. The chain joins TRBV7-9 to TRBJ2-7; D is uncertain. The CDR3 extends over 13 amino acids. Germline-derived CDR1 and CDR2 are SEHNR and FQNEAQ (reference sequence). Trimming cost V 5 bases and J 5 bases, with 13 bases left between them. CDR3 loop: CASSLDPRNEQYV. CDR3 sequence (DNA): TGTGCCAGCAGCCTAGATCCCCGGAACGAGCAGTACGTC.

The V and J genes are TRBV5-1 and TRBJ2-5; tentatively, D is TRBD2 (5 bases). Germline V gives CDR1 SGHRS, CDR2 YFSETQ. Deletions cut 4 bases from V and 0 bases from J, with 7 bases between. The CDR3 contains 13 residues. Written as DNA, the CDR3 is TGCGCCAGCAGCCGGAGGTACCAAGAGACCCAGTACTTC. Amino acids: CASSRRYQETQYF.

This clonotype was recorded at least ten times. The CDR3 DNA follows: TGCAGTGCTAGCTACCCCGGGGGGTACGAGCAGTACGTC. This sequence encodes CSASYPGGYEQYV. This sequence joins TRBV20-1 and TRBJ2-7, with 7 nucleotides matching TRBD2. The length of the CDR3 is 13 residues. Trimming cost V 3 bases and J 4 bases; bases outside gene matches: 6. Germline V gives CDR1 DFQATT, CDR2 SNEGSKA (reference sequence).

This clonotype was counted between two and nine times. The genes are TRBV7-2 and TRBJ1-6; D gene uncertain. The V gene's germline CDR1 is SGHTA and CDR2 FQGNSA. The CDR3 length is 17 residues. The V gene lost 3 bases and the J gene lost 0 bases, with 12 bases spanning the gap. CDR3 nucleotide sequence: TGTGCCAGCAGCTTCAGGACCAGTAGCTCCTATAATTCACCCCTCCACTTT. Protein sequence: CASSFRTSSSYNSPLHF. The whole variable domain, filled in from reference TRBV7-2 and TRBJ1-6, reads GAGVSQSPSNKVTEKGKDVELRCDPISGHTALYWYRQSLGQGLEFLIYFQGNSAPDKSGLPSDRFSAERTGGSVSTLTIQRTQQEDSAVYLCASSFRTSSSYNSPLHFGNGTRLTVT.

This clonotype was detected ten times or more. The chain links TRBV7-9 to TRBJ2-5; no clear D. Germline lookup yields CDR1 SEHNR and CDR2 FQNEAQ (reference sequence). V gave up 5 bases and J gave up 5 bases, with 15 bases separating them. This CDR3 contains 14 residues. CDR3 bases: TGTGCCAGCAGCCCCTCAGGCGGTACGGAGACCCAGTACTTC. Translating it yields CASSPSGGTETQYF. The full variable domain, completed using reference TRBV7-9 and TRBJ2-5, is DTGVSQNPRHKITKRGQNVTFRCDPISEHNRLYWYRQTLGQGPEFLTYFQNEAQLEKSRLLSDRFSAERPKGSFSTLEIQRTEQGDSAMYLCASSPSGGTETQYFGPGTRLLVL.